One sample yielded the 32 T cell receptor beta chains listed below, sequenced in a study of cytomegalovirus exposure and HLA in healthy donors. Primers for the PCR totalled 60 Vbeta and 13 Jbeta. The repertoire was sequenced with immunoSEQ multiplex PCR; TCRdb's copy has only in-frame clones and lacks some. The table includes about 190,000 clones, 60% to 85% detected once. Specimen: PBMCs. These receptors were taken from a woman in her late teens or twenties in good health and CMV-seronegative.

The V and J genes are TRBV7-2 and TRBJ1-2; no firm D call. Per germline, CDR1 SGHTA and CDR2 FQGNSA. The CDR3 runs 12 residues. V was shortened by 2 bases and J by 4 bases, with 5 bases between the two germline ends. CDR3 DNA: TGTGCCAGCAGCTTAAACGGCTATGGCTACACCTTC. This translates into CASSLNGYGYTF.

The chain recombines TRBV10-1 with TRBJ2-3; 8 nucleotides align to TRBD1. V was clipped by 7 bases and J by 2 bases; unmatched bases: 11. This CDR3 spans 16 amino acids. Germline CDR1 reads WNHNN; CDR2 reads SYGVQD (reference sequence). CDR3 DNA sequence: TGCGCCAGCAAACTAACCGGACAGGGACCCACAGATACGCAGTATTTT. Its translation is CASKLTGQGPTDTQYF.

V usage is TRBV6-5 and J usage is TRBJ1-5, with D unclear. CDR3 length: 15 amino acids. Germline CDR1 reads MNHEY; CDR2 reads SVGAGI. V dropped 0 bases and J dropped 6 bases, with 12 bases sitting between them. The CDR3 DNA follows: TGTGCCAGCAGTTACTCTAACCTGCCAGGTCAGCCCCAGCATTTT. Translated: CASSYSNLPGQPQHF.

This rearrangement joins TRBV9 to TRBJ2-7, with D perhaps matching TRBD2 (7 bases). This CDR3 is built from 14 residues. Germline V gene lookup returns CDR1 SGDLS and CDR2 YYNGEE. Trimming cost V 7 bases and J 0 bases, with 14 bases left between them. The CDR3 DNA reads TGTGCCAGCGGAGGGGGGGACAACTCCTACGAGCAGTACTTC. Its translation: CASGGGDNSYEQYF.

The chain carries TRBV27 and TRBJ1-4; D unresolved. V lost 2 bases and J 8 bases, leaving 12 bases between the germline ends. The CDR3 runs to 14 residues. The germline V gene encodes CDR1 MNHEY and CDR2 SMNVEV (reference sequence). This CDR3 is CASSLMGGQEKLFF. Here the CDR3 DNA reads TGTGCCAGCAGTTTAATGGGAGGGCAGGAAAAACTGTTTTTT.

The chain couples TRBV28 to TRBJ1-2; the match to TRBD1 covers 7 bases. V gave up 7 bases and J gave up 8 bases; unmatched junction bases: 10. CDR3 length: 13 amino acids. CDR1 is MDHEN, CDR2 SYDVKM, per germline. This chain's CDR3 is CASTVGGAGGYTF. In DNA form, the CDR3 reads TGTGCCAGCACCGTAGGGGGCGCTGGGGGCTACACCTTC.

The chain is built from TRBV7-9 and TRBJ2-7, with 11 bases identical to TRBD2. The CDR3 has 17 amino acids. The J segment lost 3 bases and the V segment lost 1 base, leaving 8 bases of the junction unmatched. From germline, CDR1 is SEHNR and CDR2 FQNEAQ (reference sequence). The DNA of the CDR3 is TGTGCCAGCAGCTTAGTAGGTAGCGGGAGGGCCATCTACGAGCAGTACTTC. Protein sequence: CASSLVGSGRAIYEQYF.

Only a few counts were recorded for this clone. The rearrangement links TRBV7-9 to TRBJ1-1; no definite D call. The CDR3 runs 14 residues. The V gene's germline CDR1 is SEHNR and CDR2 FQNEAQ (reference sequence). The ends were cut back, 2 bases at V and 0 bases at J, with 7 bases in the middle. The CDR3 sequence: CASSLLSVNTEAFF. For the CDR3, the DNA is TGTGCCAGCAGCTTATTATCTGTGAACACTGAAGCTTTCTTT.

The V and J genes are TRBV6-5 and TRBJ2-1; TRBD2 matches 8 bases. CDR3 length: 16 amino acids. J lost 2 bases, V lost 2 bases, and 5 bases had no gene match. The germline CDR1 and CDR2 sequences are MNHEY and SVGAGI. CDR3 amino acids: CASSYRGGSPYNEQFF. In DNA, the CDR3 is TGTGCCAGCAGTTACCGGGGGGGGTCCCCCTACAATGAGCAGTTCTTC.

CDR3 region: CASSFPLAGGVETQYF. CDR3 coding DNA: TGTGCCAGCAGCTTCCCCCTAGCGGGGGGTGTCGAGACCCAGTACTTC. The J gene is TRBJ2-5, the V gene TRBV7-8; 11 positions match TRBD2. With V trimmed by 3 bases and J by 5 bases, 8 bases remained unmatched. Germline V CDR1 and CDR2: SGHVS, FQNEAQ. The CDR3 sequence is 16 residues long.

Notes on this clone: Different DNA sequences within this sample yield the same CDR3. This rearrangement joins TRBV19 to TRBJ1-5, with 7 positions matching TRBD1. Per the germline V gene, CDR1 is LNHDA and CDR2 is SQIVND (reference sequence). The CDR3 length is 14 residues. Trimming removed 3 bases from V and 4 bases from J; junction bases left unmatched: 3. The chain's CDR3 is CASSITTGNQPQHF. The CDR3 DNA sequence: TGTGCCAGTAGTATCACGACAGGGAATCAGCCCCAGCATTTT.

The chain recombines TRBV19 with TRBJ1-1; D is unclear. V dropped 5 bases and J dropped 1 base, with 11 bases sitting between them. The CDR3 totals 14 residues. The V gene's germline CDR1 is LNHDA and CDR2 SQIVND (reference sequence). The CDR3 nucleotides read TGTGCCAGTAGTTTTAACAGAGAGAACACTGAAGCTTTCTTT. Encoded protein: CASSFNRENTEAFF.

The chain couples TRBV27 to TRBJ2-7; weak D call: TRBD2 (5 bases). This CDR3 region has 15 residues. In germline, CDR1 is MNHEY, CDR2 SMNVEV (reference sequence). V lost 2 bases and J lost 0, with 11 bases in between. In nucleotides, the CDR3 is TGTGCCAGCAGTTTACAGAGCGGCCGCTCCTACGAGCAGTACTTC. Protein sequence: CASSLQSGRSYEQYF.

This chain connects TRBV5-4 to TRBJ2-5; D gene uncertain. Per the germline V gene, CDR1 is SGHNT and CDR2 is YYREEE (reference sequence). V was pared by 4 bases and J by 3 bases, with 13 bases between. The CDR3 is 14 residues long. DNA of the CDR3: TGTGCCAGCAGCGTGTTCGAACCTAAAGAGACCCAGTACTTC. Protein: CASSVFEPKETQYF.

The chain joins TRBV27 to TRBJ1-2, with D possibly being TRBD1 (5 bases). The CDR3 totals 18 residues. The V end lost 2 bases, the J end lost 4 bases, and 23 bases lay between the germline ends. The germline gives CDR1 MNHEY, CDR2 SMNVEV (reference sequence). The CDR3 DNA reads TGTGCCAGCAGTTTAAGTGGCAGGGAAGGCCACCCCCGCTATGGCTACACCTTC. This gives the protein CASSLSGREGHPRYGYTF.

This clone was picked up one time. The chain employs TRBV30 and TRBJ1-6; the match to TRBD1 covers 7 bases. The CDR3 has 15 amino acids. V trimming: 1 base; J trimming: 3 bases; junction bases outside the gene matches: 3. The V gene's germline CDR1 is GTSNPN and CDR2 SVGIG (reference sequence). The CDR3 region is CAWSGTGSYNSPLHF. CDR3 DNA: TGTGCCTGGAGTGGGACAGGAAGCTATAATTCACCCCTCCACTTT.

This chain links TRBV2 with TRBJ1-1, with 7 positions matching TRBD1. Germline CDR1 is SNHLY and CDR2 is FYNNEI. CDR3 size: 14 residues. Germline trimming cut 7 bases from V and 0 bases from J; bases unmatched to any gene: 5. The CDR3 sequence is CASNSGGMNTEAFF. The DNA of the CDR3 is TGTGCCAGCAATTCAGGGGGAATGAACACTGAAGCTTTCTTT.

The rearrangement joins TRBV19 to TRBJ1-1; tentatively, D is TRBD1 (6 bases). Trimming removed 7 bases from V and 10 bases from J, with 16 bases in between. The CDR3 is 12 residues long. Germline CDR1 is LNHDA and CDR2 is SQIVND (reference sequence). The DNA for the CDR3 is TGTGCCAGTAACGACGGGGGGCTACGAGCTTTCTTT. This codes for CASNDGGLRAFF.

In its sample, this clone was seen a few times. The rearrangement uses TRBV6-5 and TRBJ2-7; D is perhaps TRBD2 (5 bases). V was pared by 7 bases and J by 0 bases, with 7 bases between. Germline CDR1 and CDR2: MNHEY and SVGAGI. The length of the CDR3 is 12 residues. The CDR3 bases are TGTGCCAGCACGGGGAACTCCTACGAGCAGTACTTC. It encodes CASTGNSYEQYF.

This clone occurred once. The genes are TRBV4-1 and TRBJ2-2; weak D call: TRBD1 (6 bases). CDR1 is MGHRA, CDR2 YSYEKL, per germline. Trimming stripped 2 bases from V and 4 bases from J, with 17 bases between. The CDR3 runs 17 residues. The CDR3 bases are TGCGCCAGCAGCCAAACCCGACAGGTCCGGGCCACCGGGGAGCTGTTTTTT. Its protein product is CASSQTRQVRATGELFF.

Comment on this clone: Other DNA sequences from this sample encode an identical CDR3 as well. The CDR3 region has the DNA TGCGCCAGCAGCCGGGACAGGAACACTGAAGCTTTCTTT. It encodes CASSRDRNTEAFF. The chain employs TRBV4-1 and TRBJ1-1; 7 positions match TRBD1. V lost 4 bases, J lost 1 base, and 0 bases stayed unmatched. Germline V gives CDR1 MGHRA, CDR2 YSYEKL. CDR3 length: 13 residues.

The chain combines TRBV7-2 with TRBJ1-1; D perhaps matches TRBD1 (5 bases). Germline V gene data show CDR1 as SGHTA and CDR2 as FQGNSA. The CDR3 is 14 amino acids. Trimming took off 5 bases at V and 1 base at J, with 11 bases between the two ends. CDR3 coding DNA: TGTGCCAGCAGCCCTAGGGGCGCGAACACTGAAGCTTTCTTT. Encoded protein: CASSPRGANTEAFF.

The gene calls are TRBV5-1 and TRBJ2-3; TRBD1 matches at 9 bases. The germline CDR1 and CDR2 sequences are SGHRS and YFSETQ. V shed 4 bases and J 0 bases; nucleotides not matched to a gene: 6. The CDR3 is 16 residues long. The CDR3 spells CASSPPGQGSTDTQYF. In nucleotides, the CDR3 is TGCGCCAGCAGCCCTCCGGGACAGGGAAGCACAGATACGCAGTATTTT.

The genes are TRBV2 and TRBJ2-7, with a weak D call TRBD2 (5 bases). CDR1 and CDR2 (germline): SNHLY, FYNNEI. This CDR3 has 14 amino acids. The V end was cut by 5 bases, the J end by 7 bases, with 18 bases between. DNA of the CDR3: TGTGCCAGCAGTCGCTCCGGCCACCCGGGGGAGCAGTACTTC. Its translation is CASSRSGHPGEQYF.

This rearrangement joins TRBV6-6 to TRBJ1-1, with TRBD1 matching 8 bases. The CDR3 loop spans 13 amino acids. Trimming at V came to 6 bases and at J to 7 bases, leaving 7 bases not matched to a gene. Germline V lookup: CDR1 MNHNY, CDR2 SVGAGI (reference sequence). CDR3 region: CASSTDRGNEAFF. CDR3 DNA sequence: TGTGCCAGCAGCACTGACAGGGGAAATGAAGCTTTCTTT.

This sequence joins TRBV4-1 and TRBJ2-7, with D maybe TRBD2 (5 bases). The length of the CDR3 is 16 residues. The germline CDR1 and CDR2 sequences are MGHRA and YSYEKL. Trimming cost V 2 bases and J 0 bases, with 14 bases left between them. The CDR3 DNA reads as TGCGCCAGCAGCCAAACCCGGACTTTTAGCTCCTACGAGCAGTACTTC. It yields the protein CASSQTRTFSSYEQYF.

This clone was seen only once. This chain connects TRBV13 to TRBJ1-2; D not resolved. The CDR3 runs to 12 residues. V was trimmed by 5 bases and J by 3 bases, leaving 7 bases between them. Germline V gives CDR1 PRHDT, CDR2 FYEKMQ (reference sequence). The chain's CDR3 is CASSPRDYGYTF. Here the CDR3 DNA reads TGTGCCAGCAGCCCCCGTGACTATGGCTACACCTTC.

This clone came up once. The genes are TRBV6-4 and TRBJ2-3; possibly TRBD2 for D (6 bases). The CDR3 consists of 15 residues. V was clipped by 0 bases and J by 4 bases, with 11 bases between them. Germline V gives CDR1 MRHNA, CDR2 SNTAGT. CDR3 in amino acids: CASSDSQGGPDTQYF. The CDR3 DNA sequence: TGTGCCAGCAGTGACTCCCAGGGAGGCCCAGATACGCAGTATTTT.

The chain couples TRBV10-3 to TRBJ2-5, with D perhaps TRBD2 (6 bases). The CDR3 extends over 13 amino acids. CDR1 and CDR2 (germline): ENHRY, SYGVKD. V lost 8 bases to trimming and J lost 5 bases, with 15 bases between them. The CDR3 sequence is CAISGSRGETQYF. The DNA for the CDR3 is TGTGCCATCTCTGGCTCCCGGGGGGAGACCCAGTACTTC.

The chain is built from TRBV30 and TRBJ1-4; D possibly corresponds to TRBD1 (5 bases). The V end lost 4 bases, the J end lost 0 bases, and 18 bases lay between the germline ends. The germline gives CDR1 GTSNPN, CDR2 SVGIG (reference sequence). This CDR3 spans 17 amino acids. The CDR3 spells CAWTRGAGGSTNEKLFF. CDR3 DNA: TGTGCCTGGACTAGAGGGGCGGGAGGGTCAACTAATGAAAAACTGTTTTTT.

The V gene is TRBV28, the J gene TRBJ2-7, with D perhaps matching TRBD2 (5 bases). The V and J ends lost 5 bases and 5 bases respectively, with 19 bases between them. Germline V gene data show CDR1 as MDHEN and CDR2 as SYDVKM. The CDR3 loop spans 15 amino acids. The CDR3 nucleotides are TGTGCCAGCAGTCACCCTCCACTAGAGGTCCACGAGCAGTACTTC. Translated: CASSHPPLEVHEQYF.

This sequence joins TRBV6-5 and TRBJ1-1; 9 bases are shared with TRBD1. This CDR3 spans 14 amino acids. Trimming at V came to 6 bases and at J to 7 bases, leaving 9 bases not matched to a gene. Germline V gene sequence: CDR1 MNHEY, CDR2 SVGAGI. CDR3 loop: CASSRRDREGEAFF. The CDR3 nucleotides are TGTGCCAGCAGCCGCCGGGACAGGGAGGGTGAAGCTTTCTTT.